This is a list of T cell receptor beta chains from one sample in a study of blood T cell repertoires in COVID-19. Produced via immunoSEQ multiplex PCR; TCRdb's table is partial and in-frame only. The sample includes about 170,000 clones, approximately 80% of them seen just once. Sequenced sample: peripheral blood. These receptors were obtained from a woman aged 60-75 years with acute or convalescent COVID-19. CDR3s include the opening cysteine and the closing phenylalanine or tryptophan. D genes are given only for firm matches. A row's size may be missing; if present it is once, few, many or a size class.

clone size	V gene	D gene	J gene	CDR3 protein	CDR3 DNA
few	TRBV5-1	TRBD2	TRBJ2-7	CASKKGPASGPWGEQYF	TGCGCCAGCAAAAAGGGTCCGGCTAGCGGGCCTTGGGGCGAGCAGTACTTC
-	TRBV27	-	TRBJ2-7	CASSPSSASYEQYF	TGTGCCAGCAGTCCTAGCTCGGCCTCCTACGAGCAGTACTTC
-	TRBV6-2/TRBV6-3	-	TRBJ2-2	CASSYSRQDTGELFF	TGTGCCAGCAGTTACTCGCGACAGGATACCGGGGAGCTGTTTTTT
-	TRBV5-1	-	TRBJ2-1	CASSLSSSYNEQFF	TGCGCCAGCAGCTTGTCCAGTTCCTACAATGAGCAGTTCTTC
once	TRBV29-1	TRBD1	TRBJ2-1	CSVNPPLTGSSYNEQFF	TGCAGCGTTAACCCCCCTTTGACAGGGAGCTCCTACAATGAGCAGTTCTTC
-	TRBV28	-	TRBJ1-1	CASSNSGSNTEAFF	TGTGCCAGCAGTAACTCGGGGTCGAACACTGAAGCTTTCTTT
-	TRBV6-2/TRBV6-3	TRBD2	TRBJ2-3	CASSSPGLAGDHTDTQYF	TGTGCCAGCAGTTCCCCGGGACTAGCGGGGGACCACACAGATACGCAGTATTTT
-	TRBV4-2	-	TRBJ2-5	CASRHGGGQAVGETQYF	TGTGCCAGCAGACATGGCGGCGGGCAGGCGGTCGGGGAGACCCAGTACTTC
-	TRBV7-8	-	TRBJ2-6	CASSFGGTSGANVLTF	TGTGCCAGCAGCTTCGGGGGAACCTCTGGGGCCAACGTCCTGACTTTC
-	TRBV5-1	-	TRBJ1-2	CASSGPTGYGYTF	TGCGCCAGCAGCGGCCCGACAGGCTATGGCTACACCTTC
-	TRBV14	-	TRBJ1-1	CASSQDFSDTEAFF	TGTGCCAGCAGCCAAGATTTCTCGGACACTGAAGCTTTCTTT
few	TRBV19	-	TRBJ2-1	CASSMWRGPGNEQFF	TGTGCCAGTAGTATGTGGAGGGGGCCGGGCAATGAGCAGTTCTTC
-	TRBV5-4	TRBD2	TRBJ2-5	CASSVRTSGGRQETQYF	TGTGCCAGCAGCGTAAGGACTAGCGGGGGGCGCCAAGAGACCCAGTACTTC
-	TRBV28	TRBD1	TRBJ1-3	CASRGQAISGNTIYF	TGTGCCAGCAGAGGACAGGCGATCTCTGGAAACACCATATATTTT
-	TRBV11-3	TRBD1	TRBJ2-2	CASSFKTGKYTGELFF	TGTGCCAGCAGCTTCAAGACAGGGAAATACACCGGGGAGCTGTTTTTT
-	TRBV27	-	TRBJ2-1	CASRETELHNEQFF	TGTGCCAGCAGGGAGACAGAACTCCACAATGAGCAGTTCTTC
-	TRBV24-1	-	TRBJ2-6	CATSDPVGGGDRSGANVLTF	TGTGCCACCAGTGACCCCGTTGGGGGGGGCGATCGCTCTGGGGCCAACGTCCTGACTTTC
-	TRBV19	-	TRBJ1-4	CASSSRAQGGSATNEKLFF	TGTGCCAGTAGCAGCCGGGCCCAAGGAGGGAGTGCAACTAATGAAAAACTGTTTTTT
-	TRBV5-1	TRBD1	TRBJ1-4	CASSLVDRGHEKLFF	TGCGCCAGCAGCTTGGTGGACAGGGGACATGAAAAACTGTTTTTT
-	TRBV6-5	-	TRBJ2-7	CASSYSNQGTYEQYF	TGTGCCAGCAGTTACTCCAACCAGGGGACATACGAGCAGTACTTC
-	TRBV6-1	-	TRBJ2-7	CASSEWTRSSEQYF	TGTGCCAGCAGTGAATGGACACGTTCAAGCGAGCAGTACTTC
-	TRBV19	-	TRBJ2-7	CASSVDRREQYF	TGTGCCAGTAGTGTTGACAGAAGGGAGCAGTACTTC
-	TRBV3-1/TRBV3-2	-	TRBJ1-4	CASSQGLSTNEKLFF	TGTGCCAGCTCTCAGGGGCTTTCAACTAATGAAAAACTGTTTTTT
-	TRBV7-9	TRBD1	TRBJ1-2	CASSLGQGWDGYTF	TGTGCCAGCAGCTTAGGACAGGGGTGGGATGGCTACACCTTC
-	TRBV11-2	TRBD2	TRBJ2-7	CASSSYGAGGPVDEQYF	TGTGCCAGCAGTTCCTATGGGGCGGGGGGCCCCGTGGACGAGCAGTACTTC
-	TRBV19	-	TRBJ1-2	CASSMARQTFF	TGTGCCAGTAGTATGGCCCGACAGACATTCTTC
once	TRBV9	-	TRBJ2-2	CASSVSSSRGTGELFF	TGTGCCAGCAGCGTTTCATCCTCCCGAGGCACCGGGGAGCTGTTTTTT